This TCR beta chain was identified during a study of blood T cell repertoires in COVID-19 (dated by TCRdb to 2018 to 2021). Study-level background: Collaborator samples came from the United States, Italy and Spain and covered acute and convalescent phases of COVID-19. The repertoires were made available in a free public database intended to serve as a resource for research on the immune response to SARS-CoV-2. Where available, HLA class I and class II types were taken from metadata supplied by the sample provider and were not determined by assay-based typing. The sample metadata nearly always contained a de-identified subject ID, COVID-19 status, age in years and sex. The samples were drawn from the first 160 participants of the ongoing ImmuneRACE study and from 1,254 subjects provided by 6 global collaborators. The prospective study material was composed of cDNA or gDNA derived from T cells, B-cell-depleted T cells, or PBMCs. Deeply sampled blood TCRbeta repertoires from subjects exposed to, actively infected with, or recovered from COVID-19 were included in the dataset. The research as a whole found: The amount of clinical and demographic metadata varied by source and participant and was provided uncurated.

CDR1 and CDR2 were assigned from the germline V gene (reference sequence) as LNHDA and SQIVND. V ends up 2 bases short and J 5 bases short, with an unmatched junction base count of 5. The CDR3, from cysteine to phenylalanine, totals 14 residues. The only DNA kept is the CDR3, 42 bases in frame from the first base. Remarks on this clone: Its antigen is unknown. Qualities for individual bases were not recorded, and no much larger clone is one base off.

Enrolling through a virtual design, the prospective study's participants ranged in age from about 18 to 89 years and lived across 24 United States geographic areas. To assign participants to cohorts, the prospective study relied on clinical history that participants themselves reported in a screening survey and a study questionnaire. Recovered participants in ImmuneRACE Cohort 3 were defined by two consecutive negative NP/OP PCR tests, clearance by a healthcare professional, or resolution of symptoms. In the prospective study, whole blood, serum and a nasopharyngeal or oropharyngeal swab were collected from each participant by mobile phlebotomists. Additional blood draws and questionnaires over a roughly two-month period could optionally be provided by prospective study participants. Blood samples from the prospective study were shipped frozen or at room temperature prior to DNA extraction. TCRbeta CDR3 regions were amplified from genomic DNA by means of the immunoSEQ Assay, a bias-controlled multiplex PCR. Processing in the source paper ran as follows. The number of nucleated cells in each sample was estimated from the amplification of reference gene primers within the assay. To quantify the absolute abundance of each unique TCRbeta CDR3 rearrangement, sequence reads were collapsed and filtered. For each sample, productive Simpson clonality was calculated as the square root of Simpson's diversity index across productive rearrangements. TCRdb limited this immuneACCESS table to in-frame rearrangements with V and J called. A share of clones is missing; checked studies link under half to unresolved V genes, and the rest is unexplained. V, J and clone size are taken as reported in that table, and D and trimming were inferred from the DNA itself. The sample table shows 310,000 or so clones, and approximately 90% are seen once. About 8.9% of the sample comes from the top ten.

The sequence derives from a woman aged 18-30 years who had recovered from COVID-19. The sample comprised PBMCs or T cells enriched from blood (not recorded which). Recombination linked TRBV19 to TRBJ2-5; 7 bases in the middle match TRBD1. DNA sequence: TGTGCCAGTAGTATAACGACAGGGCGGGAGACCCAGTACTTC. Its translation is CASSITTGRETQYF.